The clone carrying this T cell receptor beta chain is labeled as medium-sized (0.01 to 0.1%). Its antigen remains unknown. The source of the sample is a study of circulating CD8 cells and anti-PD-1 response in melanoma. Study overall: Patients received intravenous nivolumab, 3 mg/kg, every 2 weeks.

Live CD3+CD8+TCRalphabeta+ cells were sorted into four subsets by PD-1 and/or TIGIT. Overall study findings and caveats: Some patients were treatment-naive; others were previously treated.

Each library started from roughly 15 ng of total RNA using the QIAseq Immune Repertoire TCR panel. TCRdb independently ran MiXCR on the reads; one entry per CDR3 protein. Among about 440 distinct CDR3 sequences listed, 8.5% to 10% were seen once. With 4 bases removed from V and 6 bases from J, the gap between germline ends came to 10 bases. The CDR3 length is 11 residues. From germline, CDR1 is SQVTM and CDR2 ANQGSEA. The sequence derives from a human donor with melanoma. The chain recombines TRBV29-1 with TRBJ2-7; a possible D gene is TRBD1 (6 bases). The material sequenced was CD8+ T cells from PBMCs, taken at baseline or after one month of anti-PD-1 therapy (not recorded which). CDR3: CSVGHRAEQYF. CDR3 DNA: TGCAGCGTTGGACACAGGGCCGAGCAGTACTTC.